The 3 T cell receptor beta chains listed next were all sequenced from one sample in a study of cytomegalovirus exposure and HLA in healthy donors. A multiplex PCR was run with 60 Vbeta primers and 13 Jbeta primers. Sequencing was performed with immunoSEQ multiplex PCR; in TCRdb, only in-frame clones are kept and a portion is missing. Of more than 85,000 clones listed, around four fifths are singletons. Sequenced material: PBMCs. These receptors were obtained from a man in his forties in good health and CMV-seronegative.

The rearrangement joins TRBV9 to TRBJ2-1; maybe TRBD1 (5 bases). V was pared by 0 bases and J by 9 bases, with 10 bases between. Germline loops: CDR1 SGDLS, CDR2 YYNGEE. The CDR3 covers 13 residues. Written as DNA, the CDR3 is TGTGCCAGCAGCGTAGACAACGACAGTGAGCAGTTCTTC. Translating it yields CASSVDNDSEQFF.

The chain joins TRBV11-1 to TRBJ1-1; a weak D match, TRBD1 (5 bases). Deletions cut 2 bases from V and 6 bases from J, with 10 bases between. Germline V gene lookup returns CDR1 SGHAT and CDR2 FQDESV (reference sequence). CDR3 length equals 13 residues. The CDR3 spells CASSLSGIPEAFF. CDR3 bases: TGTGCCAGCAGCTTATCAGGGATCCCTGAAGCTTTCTTT.

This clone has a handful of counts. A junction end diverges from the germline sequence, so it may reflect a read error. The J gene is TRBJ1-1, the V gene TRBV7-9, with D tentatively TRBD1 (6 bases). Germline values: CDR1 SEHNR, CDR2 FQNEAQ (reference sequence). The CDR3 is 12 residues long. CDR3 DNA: TGTTCCAGCCGGGGGGCGGACACTGAAGCTTTCTTT. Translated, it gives CSSRGADTEAFF.